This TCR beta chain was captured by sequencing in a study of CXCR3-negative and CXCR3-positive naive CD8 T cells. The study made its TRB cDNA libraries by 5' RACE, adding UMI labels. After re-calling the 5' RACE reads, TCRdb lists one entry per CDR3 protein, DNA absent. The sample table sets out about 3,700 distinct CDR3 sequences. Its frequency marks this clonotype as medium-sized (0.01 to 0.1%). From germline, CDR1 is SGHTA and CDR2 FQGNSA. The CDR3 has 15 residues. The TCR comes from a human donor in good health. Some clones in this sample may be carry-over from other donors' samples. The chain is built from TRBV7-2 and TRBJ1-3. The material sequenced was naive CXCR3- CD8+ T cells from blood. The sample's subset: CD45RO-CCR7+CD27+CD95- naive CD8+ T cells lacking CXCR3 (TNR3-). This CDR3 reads CASSPDGDSGNTIYF. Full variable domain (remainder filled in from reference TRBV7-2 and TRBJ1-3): GAGVSQSPSNKVTEKGKDVELRCDPISGHTALYWYRQSLGQGLEFLIYFQGNSAPDKSGLPSDRFSAERTGGSVSTLTIQRTQQEDSAVYLCASSPDGDSGNTIYFGEGSWLTVV.